The next 11 T cell receptor beta chains were all read from a single sample in a study of T-cell reconstitution after alpha-beta-depleted transplantation in children. Unique molecular identifiers were built into the TCRbeta library. Using its own MiXCR run on the PCR reads, TCRdb lists one record per CDR3 protein. The data contain about 1,000,000 distinct CDR3 sequences, about 29% of them singletons. Sequences were derived from PBMCs, mostly from graft donor cells, sampled 360 days after TCRalphabeta/CD19-depleted stem cell transplant. Receptors originate from a boy younger than two who had a stem cell transplant for SCID, so the T cells may come from the graft donor.

The gene calls are TRBV7-2 and TRBJ2-1; no clear D. CDR1 and CDR2 from the germline V gene are SGHTA and FQGNSA. V shed 5 bases and J shed 10 bases, with 15 bases lying between them. The CDR3 is 13 amino acids. CDR3 loop: CASSPDAGREQFF. The CDR3 nucleotides are TGTGCCAGCAGCCCAGACGCCGGGCGGGAGCAGTTCTTC.

The V gene is TRBV7-2, the J gene TRBJ2-3; 8 bases match TRBD2. CDR1 SGHTA and CDR2 FQGNSA come from the germline V gene. Trimming removed 1 base from V and 1 base from J; junction bases left unmatched: 1. The CDR3 is 15 amino acids. The CDR3 DNA is TGTGCCAGCAGCTTAGTGGGACTAGGCACAGATACGCAGTATTTT. It yields the protein CASSLVGLGTDTQYF. Full variable domain (outside the CDR3, taken from reference TRBV7-2 and TRBJ2-3): GAGVSQSPSNKVTEKGKDVELRCDPISGHTALYWYRQSLGQGLEFLIYFQGNSAPDKSGLPSDRFSAERTGGSVSTLTIQRTQQEDSAVYLCASSLVGLGTDTQYFGPGTRLTVL.

The rearrangement joins TRBV25-1 to TRBJ2-5; D is possibly TRBD1 or TRBD2 (5 bases each). The CDR3 sequence is 13 residues long. Looked up from germline, CDR1 is MGHDK and CDR2 is SYGVNS. Trimming removed 1 base from V and 7 bases from J, with 10 bases in between. The CDR3 nucleotides are TGTGCCAGCAGTGAATCGAGGGGCGGGACCCAGTACTTC. The encoded protein is CASSESRGGTQYF.

The chain uses TRBV12-3 or TRBV12-4 and TRBJ1-5; tentatively, D is TRBD1 (6 bases). CDR3 length: 13 residues. V lost 4 bases, J lost 7 bases, and 11 bases lay in between. The CDR3 DNA is TGTGCCAGCAGTTCCTCCAGGGGACAGCCCCAGCATTTT. It codes for CASSSSRGQPQHF.

This chain links TRBV7-2 with TRBJ2-2, with TRBD2 matching over 10 bases. The CDR3 contains 16 residues. CDR1 is SGHTA, CDR2 FQGNSA, per germline. Losses at the gene ends were 6 bases for V and 6 bases for J; bases not matched to a gene: 10. CDR3 nucleotide sequence: TGTGCCAGCAGGACCGGGACTAGCGTATTGGCCGGGGAGCTGTTTTTT. Protein sequence: CASRTGTSVLAGELFF. Looking up the rest from reference TRBV7-2 and TRBJ2-2 gives the full variable domain: GAGVSQSPSNKVTEKGKDVELRCDPISGHTALYWYRQSLGQGLEFLIYFQGNSAPDKSGLPSDRFSAERTGGSVSTLTIQRTQQEDSAVYLCASRTGTSVLAGELFFGEGSRLTVL.

The chain combines TRBV11-2 with TRBJ1-1, with unresolved D. Germline CDR1 is SGHAT and CDR2 is FQNNGV. This CDR3 is 15 amino acids long. Trimming took off 0 bases at V and 7 bases at J, with 15 bases between the two ends. CDR3 in amino acids: CASSLDWNPGVEAFF. The CDR3 nucleotides read TGTGCCAGCAGCTTAGATTGGAACCCGGGAGTTGAAGCTTTCTTT.

This clonotype was found a few times. The V call is TRBV20-1, the J call TRBJ1-4; the D gene is possibly TRBD1 (5 bases). Germline V gene sequence: CDR1 DFQATT, CDR2 SNEGSKA (reference sequence). The CDR3 is 15 residues long. V dropped 0 bases and J dropped 5 bases, with 13 bases sitting between them. CDR3 DNA: TGCAGTGCTAGAGACCCTAGAGGGGCGAATGAAAAACTGTTTTTT. It encodes CSARDPRGANEKLFF.

The V gene is TRBV28, the J gene TRBJ2-1; 7 positions match TRBD2. There are 16 residues in the CDR3. Germline CDR1 MDHEN, CDR2 SYDVKM. J gave up 4 bases and V 3 bases, and 9 bases lay outside the gene matches. CDR3 loop: CASSLRASGIYNEQFF. CDR3 DNA: TGTGCCAGCAGTTTGAGGGCCAGCGGGATTTACAATGAGCAGTTCTTC.

This clonotype turned up a few times. The chain employs TRBV24-1 and TRBJ2-1, with a tentative D call TRBD2 (5 bases). CDR1 and CDR2 (germline): KGHDR, SFDVKD. The V end was cut by 3 bases, the J end by 2 bases, with 10 bases between. CDR3 length: 15 residues. The CDR3 coding sequence is TGTGCCACCAGTGATCCCGCGGGCACCTACAATGAGCAGTTCTTC. This encodes CATSDPAGTYNEQFF.

This chain links TRBV20-1 with TRBJ2-5; D possibly matches TRBD1 or TRBD2 (5 bases each). The CDR3 covers 12 residues. Trimming removed 3 bases from V and 2 bases from J, with 7 bases in between. CDR1 and CDR2 from the germline V gene are DFQATT and SNEGSKA (reference sequence). DNA for the CDR3: TGCAGTGCTAGGGGGGAACAAGAGACCCAGTACTTC. Translated, it gives CSARGEQETQYF.

V and J are TRBV15 and TRBJ2-1; D is perhaps TRBD2 (6 bases). V lost 5 bases to trimming and J lost 7 bases, with 15 bases between them. Germline-derived CDR1 and CDR2 are LNHNV and YYDKDF (reference sequence). The CDR3 runs 14 residues. The CDR3 coding sequence is TGTGCCACCAGCCCTAGACCGCTAGCGAATGAGCAGTTCTTC. It yields the protein CATSPRPLANEQFF.